The present T cell receptor beta chain was sequenced within a study of T cells in localized non-small cell lung cancer. With respect to this clone: Antigen unknown.

Some clones are missing from TCRdb's copy, which holds only in-frame ones; the method was immunoSEQ multiplex PCR. This table holds tens of thousands of clones, 85% to 90% found once. Study-level findings and limits: Measurement of T cell clonality placed uninvolved adjacent lung highest, above the level in tumor.

V lost 11 bases to trimming and J lost 0 bases, with 32 bases between them. CDR3 size: 19 residues. Germline assignment: CDR1 SGHNT and CDR2 YENEEA. This specimen consisted of peripheral blood, obtained before any cancer treatment. The clonotype comes from a man between 40 and 70 years old with stage I squamous cell lung carcinoma. The chain is built from TRBV11-3 and TRBJ2-7; D is tentatively TRBD1 or TRBD2 (5 bases each). As DNA, the CDR3 is TGTGCCTACCCGACACCCATGCCGATTGGGACGGCGGCCTCCTACGAGCAGTACTTC. This codes for CAYPTPMPIGTAASYEQYF.